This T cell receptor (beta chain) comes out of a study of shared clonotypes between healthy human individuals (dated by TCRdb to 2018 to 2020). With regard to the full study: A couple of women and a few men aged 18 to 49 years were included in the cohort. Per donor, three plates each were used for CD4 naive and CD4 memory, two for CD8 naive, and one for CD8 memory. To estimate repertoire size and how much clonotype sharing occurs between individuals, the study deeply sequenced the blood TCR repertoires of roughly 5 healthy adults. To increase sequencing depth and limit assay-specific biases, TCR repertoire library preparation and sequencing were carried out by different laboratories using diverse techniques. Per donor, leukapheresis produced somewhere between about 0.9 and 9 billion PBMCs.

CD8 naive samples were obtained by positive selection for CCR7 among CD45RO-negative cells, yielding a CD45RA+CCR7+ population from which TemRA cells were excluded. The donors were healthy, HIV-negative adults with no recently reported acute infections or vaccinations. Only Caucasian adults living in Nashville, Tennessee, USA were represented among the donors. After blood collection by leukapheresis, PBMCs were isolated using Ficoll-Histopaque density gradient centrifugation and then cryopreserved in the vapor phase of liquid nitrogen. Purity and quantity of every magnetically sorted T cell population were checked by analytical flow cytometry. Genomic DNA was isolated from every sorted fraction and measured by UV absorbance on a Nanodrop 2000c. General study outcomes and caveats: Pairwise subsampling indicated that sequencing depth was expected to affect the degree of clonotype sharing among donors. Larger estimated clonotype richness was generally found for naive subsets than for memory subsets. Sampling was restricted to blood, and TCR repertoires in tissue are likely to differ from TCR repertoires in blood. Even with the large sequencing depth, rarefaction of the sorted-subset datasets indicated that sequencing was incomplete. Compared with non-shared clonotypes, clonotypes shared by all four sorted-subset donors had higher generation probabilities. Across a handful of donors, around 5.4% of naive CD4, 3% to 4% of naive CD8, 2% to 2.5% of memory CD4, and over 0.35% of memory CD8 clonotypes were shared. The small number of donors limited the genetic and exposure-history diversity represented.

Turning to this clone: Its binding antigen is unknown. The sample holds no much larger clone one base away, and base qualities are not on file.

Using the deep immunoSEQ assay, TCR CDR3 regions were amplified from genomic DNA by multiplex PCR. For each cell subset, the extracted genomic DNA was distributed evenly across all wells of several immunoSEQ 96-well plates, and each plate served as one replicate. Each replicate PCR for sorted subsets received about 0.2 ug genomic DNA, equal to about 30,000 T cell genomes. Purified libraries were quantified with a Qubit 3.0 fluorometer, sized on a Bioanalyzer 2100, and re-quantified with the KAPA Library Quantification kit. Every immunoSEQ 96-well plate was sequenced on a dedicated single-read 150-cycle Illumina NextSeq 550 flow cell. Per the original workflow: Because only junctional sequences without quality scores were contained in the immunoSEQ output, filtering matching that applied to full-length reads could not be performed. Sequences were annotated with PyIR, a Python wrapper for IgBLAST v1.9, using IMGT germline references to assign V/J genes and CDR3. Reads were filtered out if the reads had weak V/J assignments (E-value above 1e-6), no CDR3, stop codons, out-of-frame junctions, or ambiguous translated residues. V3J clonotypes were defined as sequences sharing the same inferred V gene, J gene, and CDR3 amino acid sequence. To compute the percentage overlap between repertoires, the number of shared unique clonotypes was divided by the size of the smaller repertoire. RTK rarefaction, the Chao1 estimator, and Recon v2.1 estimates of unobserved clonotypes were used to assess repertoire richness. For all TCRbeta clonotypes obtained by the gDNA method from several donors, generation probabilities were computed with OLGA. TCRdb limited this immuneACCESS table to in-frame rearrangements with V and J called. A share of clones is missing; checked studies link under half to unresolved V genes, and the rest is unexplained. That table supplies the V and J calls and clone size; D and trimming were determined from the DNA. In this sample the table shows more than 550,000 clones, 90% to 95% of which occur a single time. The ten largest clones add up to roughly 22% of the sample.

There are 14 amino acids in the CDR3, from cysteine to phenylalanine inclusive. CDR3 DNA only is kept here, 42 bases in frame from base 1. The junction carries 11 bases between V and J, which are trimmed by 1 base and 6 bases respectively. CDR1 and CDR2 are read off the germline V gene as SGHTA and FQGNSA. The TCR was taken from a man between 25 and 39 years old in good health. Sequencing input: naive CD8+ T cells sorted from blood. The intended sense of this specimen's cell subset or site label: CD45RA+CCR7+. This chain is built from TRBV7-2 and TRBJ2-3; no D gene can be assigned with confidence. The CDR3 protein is CASSLEIGRDTQYF. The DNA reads TGTGCCAGCAGCTTAGAGATAGGTAGGGATACGCAGTATTTT.